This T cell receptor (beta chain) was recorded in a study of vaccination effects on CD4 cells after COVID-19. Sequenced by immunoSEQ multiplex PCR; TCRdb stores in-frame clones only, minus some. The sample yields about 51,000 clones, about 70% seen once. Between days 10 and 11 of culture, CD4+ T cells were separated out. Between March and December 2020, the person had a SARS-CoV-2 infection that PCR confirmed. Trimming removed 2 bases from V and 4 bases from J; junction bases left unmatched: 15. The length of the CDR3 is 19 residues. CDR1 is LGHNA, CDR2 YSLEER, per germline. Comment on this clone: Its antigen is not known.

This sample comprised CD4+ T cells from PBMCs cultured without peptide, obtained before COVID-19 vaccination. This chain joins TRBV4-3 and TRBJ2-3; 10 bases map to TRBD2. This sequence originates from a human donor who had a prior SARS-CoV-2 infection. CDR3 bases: TGCGCCAGCAGCCAATCCGGACCTATAGCGGGAGGCGATCCAGATACGCAGTATTTT. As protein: CASSQSGPIAGGDPDTQYF.